This passage covers 9 T cell receptor beta chains from one sample sequenced in a study of cytomegalovirus exposure and HLA in healthy donors. The PCR employed 60 Vbeta primers together with 13 Jbeta primers. The data were produced by immunoSEQ multiplex PCR, yet TCRdb's version contains in-frame clones alone and is incomplete. The specimen's table records around 140,000 clones. Material: PBMCs. These receptors came from a male donor in good health and CMV-seronegative.

This chain links TRBV6-5 with TRBJ2-1; 12 nucleotides match TRBD2. The CDR3 contains 15 residues. Germline V CDR1 and CDR2: MNHEY, SVGAGI. Trimming removed 8 bases from V and 4 bases from J; junction bases left unmatched: 6. This CDR3 is CASGASGGGYNEQFF. The CDR3 DNA reads as TGTGCCAGCGGAGCTAGCGGGGGGGGTTACAATGAGCAGTTCTTC.

The rearrangement uses TRBV19 and TRBJ2-1, with TRBD2 matching 8 bases. From germline, CDR1 is LNHDA and CDR2 SQIVND (reference sequence). This CDR3 is built from 15 residues. With V trimmed by 2 bases and J by 4 bases, 4 bases remained unmatched. Here the CDR3 DNA reads TGTGCCAGTAGTATAAGCGGGAGTAGGTACAATGAGCAGTTCTTC. As protein: CASSISGSRYNEQFF.

CDR3 DNA: TGCAGCGTTGACGGACAGGGAAGAAAGTGGAACACCGGGGAGCTGTTTTTT. Amino acid sequence: CSVDGQGRKWNTGELFF. The V gene is TRBV29-1, the J gene TRBJ2-2, with 8 positions matching TRBD1. The CDR3 covers 17 residues. Germline loops: CDR1 SQVTM, CDR2 ANQGSEA. The junction had 10 bases not matched to a gene; V was cut back by 3 bases and J by 1 base.

The CDR3 loop is CASSFLRVPIGQYF. The CDR3 bases are TGTGCCAGCAGCTTCCTCCGGGTCCCGATCGGGCAGTATTTT. V gene TRBV11-2 combines with J gene TRBJ2-3; no reliable D call. The germline V and J ends were trimmed by 3 bases and 11 bases, with 18 bases remaining between them. The germline V gene has CDR1 SGHAT and CDR2 FQNNGV. The CDR3 sequence is 14 residues long.

This chain joins TRBV9 and TRBJ2-2; no firm D call. CDR1 and CDR2 from the germline V gene are SGDLS and YYNGEE. The CDR3 extends over 16 amino acids. The germline V and J ends were trimmed by 0 bases and 0 bases, with 9 bases remaining between them. CDR3 nucleotide sequence: TGTGCCAGCAGCGTAGGAGATTACTCGAACACCGGGGAGCTGTTTTTT. Protein sequence: CASSVGDYSNTGELFF.

V is TRBV29-1 and J is TRBJ2-2; 7 positions match TRBD1. The V segment lost 1 base and the J segment 10 bases; nucleotides outside the gene matches: 6. CDR1 and CDR2 from the germline V gene are SQVTM and ANQGSEA. The CDR3 is 13 residues long. This chain's CDR3 is CSVEGRGRMELFF. CDR3 nucleotides: TGCAGCGTTGAAGGCAGGGGGAGAATGGAGCTGTTTTTT.

The genes are TRBV19 and TRBJ1-5, with D hard to call. This CDR3 has 15 residues. From germline, CDR1 is LNHDA and CDR2 SQIVND (reference sequence). Trimming stripped 5 bases from V and 0 bases from J, with 11 bases between. The CDR3 coding sequence is TGTGCCAGTAGTCACGGACGGGATAGCAATCAGCCCCAGCATTTT. This codes for CASSHGRDSNQPQHF.

This chain connects TRBV7-2 to TRBJ1-2; TRBD1 matches at 7 bases. The CDR3 runs 13 residues. Germline V gene lookup returns CDR1 SGHTA and CDR2 FQGNSA. The ends lost 5 bases at V and 4 bases at J; junction bases unmatched: 4. This chain's CDR3 is CASSPQGGYGYTF. For the CDR3, the DNA is TGTGCCAGCAGCCCGCAGGGGGGCTATGGCTACACCTTC.

The chain links TRBV7-9 to TRBJ2-2, with unresolved D. This CDR3 is 15 amino acids long. V lost 3 bases, J lost 1 base, and 9 bases lay in between. Germline CDR1 is SEHNR and CDR2 is FQNEAQ (reference sequence). The CDR3 nucleotides are TGTGCCAGCAGCTTTCAGGTCAGGAACACCGGGGAGCTGTTTTTT. The encoded protein is CASSFQVRNTGELFF.